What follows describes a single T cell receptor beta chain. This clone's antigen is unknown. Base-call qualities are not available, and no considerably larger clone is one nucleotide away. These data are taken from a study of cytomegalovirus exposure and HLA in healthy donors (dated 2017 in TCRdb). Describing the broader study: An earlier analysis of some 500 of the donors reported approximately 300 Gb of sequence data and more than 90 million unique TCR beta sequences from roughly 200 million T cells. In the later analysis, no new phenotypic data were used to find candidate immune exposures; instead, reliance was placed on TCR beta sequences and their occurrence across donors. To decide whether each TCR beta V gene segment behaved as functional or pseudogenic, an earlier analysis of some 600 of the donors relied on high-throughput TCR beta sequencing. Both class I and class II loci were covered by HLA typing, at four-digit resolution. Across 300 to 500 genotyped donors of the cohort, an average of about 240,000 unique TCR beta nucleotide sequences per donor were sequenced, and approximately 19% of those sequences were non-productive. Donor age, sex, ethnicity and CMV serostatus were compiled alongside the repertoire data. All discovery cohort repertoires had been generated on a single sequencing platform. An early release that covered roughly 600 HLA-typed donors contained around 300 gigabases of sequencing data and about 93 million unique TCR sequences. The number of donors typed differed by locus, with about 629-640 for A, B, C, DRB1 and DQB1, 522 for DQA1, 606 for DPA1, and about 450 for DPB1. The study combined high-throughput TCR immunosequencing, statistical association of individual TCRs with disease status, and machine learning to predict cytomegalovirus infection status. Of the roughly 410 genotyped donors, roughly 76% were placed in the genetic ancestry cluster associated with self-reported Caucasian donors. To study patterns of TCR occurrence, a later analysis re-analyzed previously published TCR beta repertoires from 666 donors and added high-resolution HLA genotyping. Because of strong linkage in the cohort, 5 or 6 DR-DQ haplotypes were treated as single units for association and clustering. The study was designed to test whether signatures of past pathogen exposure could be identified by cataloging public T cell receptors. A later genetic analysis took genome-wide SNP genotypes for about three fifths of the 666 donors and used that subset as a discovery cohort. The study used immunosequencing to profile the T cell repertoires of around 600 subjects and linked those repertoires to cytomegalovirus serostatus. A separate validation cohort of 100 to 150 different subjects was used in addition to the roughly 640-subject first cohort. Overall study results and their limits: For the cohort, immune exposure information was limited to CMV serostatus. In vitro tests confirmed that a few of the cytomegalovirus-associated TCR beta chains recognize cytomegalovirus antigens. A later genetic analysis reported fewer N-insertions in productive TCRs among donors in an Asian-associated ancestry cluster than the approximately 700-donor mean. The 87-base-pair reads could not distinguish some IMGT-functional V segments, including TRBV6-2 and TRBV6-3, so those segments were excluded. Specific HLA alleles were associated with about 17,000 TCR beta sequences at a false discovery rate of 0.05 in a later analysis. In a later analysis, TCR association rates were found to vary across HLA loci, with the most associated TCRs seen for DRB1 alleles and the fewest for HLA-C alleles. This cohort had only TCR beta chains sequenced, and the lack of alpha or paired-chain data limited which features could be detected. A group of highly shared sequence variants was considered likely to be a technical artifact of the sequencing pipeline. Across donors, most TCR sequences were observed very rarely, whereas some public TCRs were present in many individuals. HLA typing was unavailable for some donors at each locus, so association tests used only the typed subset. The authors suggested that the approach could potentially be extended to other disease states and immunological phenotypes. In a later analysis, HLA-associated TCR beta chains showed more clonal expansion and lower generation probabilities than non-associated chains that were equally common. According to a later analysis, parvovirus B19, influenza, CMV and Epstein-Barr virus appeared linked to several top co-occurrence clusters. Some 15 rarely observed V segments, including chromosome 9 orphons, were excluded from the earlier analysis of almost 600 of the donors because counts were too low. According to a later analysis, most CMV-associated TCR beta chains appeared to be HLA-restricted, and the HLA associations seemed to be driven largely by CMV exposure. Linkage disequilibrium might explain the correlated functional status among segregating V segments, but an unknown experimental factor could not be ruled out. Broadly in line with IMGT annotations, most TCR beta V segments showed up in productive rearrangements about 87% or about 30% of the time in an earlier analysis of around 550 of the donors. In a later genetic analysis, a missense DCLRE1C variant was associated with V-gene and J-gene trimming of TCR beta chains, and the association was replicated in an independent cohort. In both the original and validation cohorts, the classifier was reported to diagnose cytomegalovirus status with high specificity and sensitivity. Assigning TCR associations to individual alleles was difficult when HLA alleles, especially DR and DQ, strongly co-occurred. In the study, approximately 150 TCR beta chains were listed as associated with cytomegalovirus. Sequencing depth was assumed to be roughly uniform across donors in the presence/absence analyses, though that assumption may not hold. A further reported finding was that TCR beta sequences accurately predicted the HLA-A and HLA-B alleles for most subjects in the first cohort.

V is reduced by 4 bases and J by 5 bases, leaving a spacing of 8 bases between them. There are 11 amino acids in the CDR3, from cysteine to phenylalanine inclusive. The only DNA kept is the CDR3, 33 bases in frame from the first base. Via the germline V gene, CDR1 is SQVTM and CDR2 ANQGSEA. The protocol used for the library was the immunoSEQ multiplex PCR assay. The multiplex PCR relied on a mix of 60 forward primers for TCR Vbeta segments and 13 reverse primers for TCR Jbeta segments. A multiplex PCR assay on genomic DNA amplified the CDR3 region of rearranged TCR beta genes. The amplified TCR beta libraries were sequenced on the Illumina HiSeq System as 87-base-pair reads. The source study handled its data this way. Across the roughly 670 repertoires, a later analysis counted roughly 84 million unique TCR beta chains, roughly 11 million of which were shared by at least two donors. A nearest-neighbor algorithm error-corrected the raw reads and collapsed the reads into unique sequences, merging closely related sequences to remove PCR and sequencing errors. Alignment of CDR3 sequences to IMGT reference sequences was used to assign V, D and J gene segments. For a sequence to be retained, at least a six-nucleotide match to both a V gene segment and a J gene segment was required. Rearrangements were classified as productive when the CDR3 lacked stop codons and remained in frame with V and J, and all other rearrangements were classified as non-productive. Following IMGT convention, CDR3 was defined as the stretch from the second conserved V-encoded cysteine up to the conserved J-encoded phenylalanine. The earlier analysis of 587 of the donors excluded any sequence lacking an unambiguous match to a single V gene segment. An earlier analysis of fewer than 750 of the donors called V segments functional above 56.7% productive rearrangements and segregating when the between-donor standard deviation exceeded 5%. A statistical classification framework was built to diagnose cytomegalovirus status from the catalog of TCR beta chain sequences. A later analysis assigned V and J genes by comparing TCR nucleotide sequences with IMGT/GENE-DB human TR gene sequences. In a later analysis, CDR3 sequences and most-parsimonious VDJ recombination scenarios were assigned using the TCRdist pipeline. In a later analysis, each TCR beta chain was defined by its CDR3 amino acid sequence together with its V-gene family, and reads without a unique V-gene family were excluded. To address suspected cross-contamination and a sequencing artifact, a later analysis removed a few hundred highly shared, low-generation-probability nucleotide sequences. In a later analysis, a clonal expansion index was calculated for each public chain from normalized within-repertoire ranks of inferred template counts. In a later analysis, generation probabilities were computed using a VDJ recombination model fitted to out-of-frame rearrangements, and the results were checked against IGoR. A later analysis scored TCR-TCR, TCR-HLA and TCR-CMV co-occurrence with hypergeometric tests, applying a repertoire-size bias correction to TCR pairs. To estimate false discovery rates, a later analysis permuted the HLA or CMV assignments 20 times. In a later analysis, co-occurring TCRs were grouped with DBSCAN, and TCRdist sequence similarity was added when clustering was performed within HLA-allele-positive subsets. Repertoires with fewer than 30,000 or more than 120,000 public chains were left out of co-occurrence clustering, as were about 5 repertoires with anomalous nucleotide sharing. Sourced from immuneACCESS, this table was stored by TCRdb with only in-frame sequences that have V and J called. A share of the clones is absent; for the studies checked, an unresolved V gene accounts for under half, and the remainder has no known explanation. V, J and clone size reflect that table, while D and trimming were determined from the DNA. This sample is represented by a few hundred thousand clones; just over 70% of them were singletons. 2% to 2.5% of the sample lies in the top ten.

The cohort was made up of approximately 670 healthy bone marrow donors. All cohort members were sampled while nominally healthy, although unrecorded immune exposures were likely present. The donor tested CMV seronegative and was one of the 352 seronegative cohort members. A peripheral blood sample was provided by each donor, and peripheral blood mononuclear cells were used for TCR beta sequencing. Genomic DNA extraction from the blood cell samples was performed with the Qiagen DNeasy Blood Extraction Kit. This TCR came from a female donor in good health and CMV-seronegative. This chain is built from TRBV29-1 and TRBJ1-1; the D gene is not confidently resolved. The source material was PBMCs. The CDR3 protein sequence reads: CSVAGQTEAFF. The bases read TGCAGCGTTGCAGGTCAAACTGAAGCTTTCTTT.